Shown below are 7 T cell receptor beta chains from a single sample sequenced in a study of Ad26.COV2.S vaccination and SARS-CoV-2 variants (dated by TCRdb to the early 2020s). Receptor libraries were prepared by the immunoSEQ multiplex PCR assay. TCRdb retrieved this table from immuneACCESS and kept in-frame rearrangements only. Not all clones are present; in checked studies, unresolved V genes account for under half, and no reason is known for the remainder. Counted in this sample were roughly 500,000 clones; about 91% of them appeared once. The leading ten clones occupy about 2.7% of the sample. This specimen's treatment or condition label, per the study, means: about 20 received Ad26.COV2.S at low or high dose, single or two shots; about five received placebo; per-sample allocation not given. Repertoires of vaccine and placebo recipients were sequenced from samples taken on day 63 after the first injection.

Material: peripheral blood, obtained in a trial of Ad26.COV2.S vaccine versus placebo. The receptors derive from a person aged 18 to 59 who received the Ad26.COV2.S COVID-19 vaccine or a placebo.

This clone was detected only a few times. The chain has TRBV7-2 and TRBJ1-1; TRBD1 agrees at 7 bases. The CDR3 is 11 residues long. Germline trimming cut 8 bases from V and 10 bases from J; bases unmatched to any gene: 7. Per germline, CDR1 SGHTA and CDR2 FQGNSA. The CDR3 bases are TGTGCCAGCGGCCGGACAGGTGGAGCTTTCTTT. Residues: CASGRTGGAFF.

J is TRBJ2-3 and V is TRBV18; 11 nucleotides match TRBD2. The CDR3 loop spans 18 amino acids. V dropped 3 bases and J dropped 2; count of bases not matched to a gene: 10. Per germline, CDR1 KGHSH and CDR2 LQKENI. The CDR3 sequence: CASSPAGLAGSITDTQYF. The CDR3 DNA reads TGTGCCAGCTCACCCGCAGGACTAGCGGGCTCGATCACAGATACGCAGTATTTT. The variable domain in full, with the rest retrieved from reference TRBV18 and TRBJ2-3, is NAGVMQNPRHLVRRRGQEARLRCSPMKGHSHVYWYRQLPEEGLKFMVYLQKENIIDESGMPKERFSAEFPKEGPSILRIQQVVRGDSAAYFCASSPAGLAGSITDTQYFGPGTRLTVL.

The V and J genes are TRBV5-4 and TRBJ2-7, with D uncertain. The CDR3 extends over 12 amino acids. Germline V lookup: CDR1 SGHNT, CDR2 YYREEE (reference sequence). Trimming removed 0 bases from V and 6 bases from J, with 7 bases in between. The CDR3 DNA reads TGTGCCAGCAGCTTGGGGGGTGGCGAGCAGTACGTC. Translated: CASSLGGGEQYV.

CDR3 coding DNA: TGTGCCAGCAGCTTAGGGCGGGGGCATTTCGGTGAAAAACTGTTTTTT. Protein sequence: CASSLGRGHFGEKLFF. The chain is built from TRBV7-9 and TRBJ1-4; the D gene is possibly TRBD1 (6 bases). Germline V lookup: CDR1 SEHNR, CDR2 FQNEAQ (reference sequence). Between the trimmed V and J ends, which lost 1 base and 7 bases, there was a span of 16 bases. The CDR3 loop spans 16 amino acids.

This rearrangement joins TRBV18 to TRBJ1-1, with 8 positions matching TRBD1. Germline V lookup: CDR1 KGHSH, CDR2 LQKENI. V lost 6 bases to trimming and J lost 4 bases; unmatched junction nucleotides: 13. CDR3 length: 16 residues. CDR3 sequence (DNA): TGTGCCAGCTCGCAGCAGTTCCAGGGGGCAGGCACTGAAGCTTTCTTT. As protein: CASSQQFQGAGTEAFF.

The rearrangement links TRBV4-2 to TRBJ2-3; D unresolved. CDR1 is LGHNA, CDR2 YNFKEQ, per germline. Trimming took 0 bases from V and 2 from J, leaving 9 bases between them. This CDR3 has 15 residues. CDR3 coding DNA: TGTGCCAGCAGCCAAGAGACACTTTACACAGATACGCAGTATTTT. This codes for CASSQETLYTDTQYF.

V gene TRBV18 combines with J gene TRBJ2-7; D remains unclear. Trimming pared 0 bases from V and 4 bases from J, leaving 7 bases between. CDR3 length: 13 amino acids. Per the germline V gene, CDR1 is KGHSH and CDR2 is LQKENI. The CDR3 is CASSPPLVYEQYF. CDR3 sequence (DNA): TGTGCCAGCTCACCACCGTTAGTGTACGAGCAGTACTTC.